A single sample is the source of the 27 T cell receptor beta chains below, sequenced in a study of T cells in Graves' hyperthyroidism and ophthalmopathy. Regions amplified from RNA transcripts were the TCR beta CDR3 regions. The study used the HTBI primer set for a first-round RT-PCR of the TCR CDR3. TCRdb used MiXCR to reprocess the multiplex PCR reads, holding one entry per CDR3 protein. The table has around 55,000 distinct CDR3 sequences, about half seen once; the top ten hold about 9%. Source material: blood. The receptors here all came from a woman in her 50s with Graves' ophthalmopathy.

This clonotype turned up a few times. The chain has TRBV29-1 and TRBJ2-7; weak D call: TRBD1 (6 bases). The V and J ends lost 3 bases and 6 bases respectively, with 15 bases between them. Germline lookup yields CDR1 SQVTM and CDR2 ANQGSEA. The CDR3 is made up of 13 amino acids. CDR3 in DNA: TGCAGCGTTGAGGATTGGATGGGGGCCGAGCAGTACTTC. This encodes CSVEDWMGAEQYF.

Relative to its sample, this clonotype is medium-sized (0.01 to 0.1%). The CDR3 bases are TGCAGTGCTAGTAACTATGGCTACACCTTC. Translating gives CSASNYGYTF. V usage is TRBV20-1 and J usage is TRBJ1-2; no clear D gene. The CDR3 has 10 amino acids. V dropped 3 bases and J dropped 1 base, with 0 bases sitting between them. In germline, CDR1 is DFQATT, CDR2 SNEGSKA (reference sequence).

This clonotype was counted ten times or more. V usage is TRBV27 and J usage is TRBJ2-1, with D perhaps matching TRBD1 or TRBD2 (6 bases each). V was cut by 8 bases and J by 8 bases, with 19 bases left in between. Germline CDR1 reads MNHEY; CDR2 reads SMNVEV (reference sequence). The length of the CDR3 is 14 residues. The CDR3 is CASLKGGAYDEQFF. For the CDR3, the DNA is TGTGCCAGCCTCAAGGGGGGCGCGTACGATGAGCAGTTCTTC.

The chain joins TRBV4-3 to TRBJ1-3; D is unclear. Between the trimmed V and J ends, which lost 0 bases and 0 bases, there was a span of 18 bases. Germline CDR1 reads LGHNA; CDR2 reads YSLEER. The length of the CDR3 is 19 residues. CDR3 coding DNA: TGCGCCAGCAGCCAAGATTTCATCCCGGGCACGTTCTCTGGAAACACCATATATTTT. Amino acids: CASSQDFIPGTFSGNTIYF.

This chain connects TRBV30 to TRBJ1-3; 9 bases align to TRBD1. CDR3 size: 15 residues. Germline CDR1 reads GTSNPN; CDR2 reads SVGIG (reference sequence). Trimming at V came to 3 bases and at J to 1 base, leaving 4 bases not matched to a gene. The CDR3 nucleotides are TGTGCCTGGAGCCGACAGGGGGTTTCTGGAAACACCATATATTTT. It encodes CAWSRQGVSGNTIYF.

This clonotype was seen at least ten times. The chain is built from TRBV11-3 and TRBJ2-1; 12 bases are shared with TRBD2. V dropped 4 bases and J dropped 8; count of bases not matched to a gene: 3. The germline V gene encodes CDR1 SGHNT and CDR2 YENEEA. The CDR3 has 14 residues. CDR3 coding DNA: TGTGCCAGCAGCTCGACTAGCGGGAGCCATGAGCAGTTCTTC. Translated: CASSSTSGSHEQFF.

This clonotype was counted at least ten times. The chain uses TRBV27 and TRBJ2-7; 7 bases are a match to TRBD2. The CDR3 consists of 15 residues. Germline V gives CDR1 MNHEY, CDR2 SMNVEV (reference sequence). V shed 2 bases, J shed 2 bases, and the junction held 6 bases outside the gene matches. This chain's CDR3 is CASSLVAGVPYEQYF. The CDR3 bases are TGTGCCAGCAGTTTAGTGGCGGGGGTTCCCTACGAGCAGTACTTC.

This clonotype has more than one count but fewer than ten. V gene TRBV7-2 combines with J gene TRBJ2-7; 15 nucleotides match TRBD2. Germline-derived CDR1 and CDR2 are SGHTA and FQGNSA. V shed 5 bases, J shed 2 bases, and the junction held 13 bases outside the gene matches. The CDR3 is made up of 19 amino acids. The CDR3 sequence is CASSQIPGLAGGATYEQYF. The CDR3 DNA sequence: TGTGCCAGCAGCCAAATTCCGGGACTAGCGGGGGGCGCCACCTACGAGCAGTACTTC.

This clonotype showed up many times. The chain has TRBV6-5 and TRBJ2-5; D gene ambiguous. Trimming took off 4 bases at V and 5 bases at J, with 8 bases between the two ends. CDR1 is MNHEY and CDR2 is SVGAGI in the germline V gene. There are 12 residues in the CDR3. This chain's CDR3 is CASSLDRETQYF. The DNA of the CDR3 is TGTGCCAGCAGTTTGGACCGGGAGACCCAGTACTTC.

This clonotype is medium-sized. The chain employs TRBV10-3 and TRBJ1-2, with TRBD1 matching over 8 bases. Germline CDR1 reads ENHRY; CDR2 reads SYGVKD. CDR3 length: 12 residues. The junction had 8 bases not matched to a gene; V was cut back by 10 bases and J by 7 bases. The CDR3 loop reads CATETGDFGYTF. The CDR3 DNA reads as TGTGCCACCGAGACAGGGGATTTTGGCTACACCTTC.

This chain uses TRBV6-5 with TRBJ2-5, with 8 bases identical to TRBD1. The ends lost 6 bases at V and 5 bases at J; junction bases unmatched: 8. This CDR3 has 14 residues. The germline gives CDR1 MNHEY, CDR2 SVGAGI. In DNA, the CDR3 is TGTGCCAGCAGATCCCAGGGGGCGAGGGAGACCCAGTACTTC. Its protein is CASRSQGARETQYF.

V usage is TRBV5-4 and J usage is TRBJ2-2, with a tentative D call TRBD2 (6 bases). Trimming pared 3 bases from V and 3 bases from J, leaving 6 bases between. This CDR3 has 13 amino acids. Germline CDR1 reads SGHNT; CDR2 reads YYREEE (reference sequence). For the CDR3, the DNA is TGTGCCAGCAGCTGGGGGGACACCGGGGAGCTGTTTTTT. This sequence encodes CASSWGDTGELFF.

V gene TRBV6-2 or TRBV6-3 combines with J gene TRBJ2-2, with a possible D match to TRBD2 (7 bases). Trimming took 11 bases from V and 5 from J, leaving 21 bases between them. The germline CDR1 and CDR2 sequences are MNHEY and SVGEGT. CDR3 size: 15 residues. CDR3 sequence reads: CAAALAGALTGELFF. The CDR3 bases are TGTGCCGCCGCGCTCGCGGGGGCTTTAACCGGGGAGCTGTTTTTT.

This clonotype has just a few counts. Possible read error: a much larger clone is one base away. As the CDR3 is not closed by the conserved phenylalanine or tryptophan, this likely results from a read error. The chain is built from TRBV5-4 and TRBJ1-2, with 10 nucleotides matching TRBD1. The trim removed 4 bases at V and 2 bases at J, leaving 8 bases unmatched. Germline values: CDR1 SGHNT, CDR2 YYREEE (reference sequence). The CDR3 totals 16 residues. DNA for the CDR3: TGTGCCAGCAGCACGGGACAGGGGAATCGAAACTATGGCTACACCATC. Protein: CASSTGQGNRNYGYTI.

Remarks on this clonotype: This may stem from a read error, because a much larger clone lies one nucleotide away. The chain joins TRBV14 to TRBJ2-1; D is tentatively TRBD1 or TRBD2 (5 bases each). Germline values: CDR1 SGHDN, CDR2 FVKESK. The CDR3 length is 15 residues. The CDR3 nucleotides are TGTGCCAGCAGCCAAGATCCCAGGGAGTACAATGAGCAGCTCTTC. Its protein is CASSQDPREYNEQLF.

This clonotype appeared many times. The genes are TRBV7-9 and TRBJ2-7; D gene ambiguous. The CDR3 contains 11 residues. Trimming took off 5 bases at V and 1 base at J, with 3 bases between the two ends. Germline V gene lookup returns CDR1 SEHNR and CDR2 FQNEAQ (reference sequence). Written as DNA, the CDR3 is TGTGCCAGCAGCGAATCCTACGAGCAGTACTTC. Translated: CASSESYEQYF.

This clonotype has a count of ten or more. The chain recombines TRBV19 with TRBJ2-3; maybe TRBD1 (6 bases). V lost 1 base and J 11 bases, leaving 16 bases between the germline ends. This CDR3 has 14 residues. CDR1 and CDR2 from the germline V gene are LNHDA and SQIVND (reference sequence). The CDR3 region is CASSIGLGQPRQYF. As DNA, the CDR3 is TGTGCCAGTAGTATAGGTCTAGGACAGCCCCGGCAGTATTTT.

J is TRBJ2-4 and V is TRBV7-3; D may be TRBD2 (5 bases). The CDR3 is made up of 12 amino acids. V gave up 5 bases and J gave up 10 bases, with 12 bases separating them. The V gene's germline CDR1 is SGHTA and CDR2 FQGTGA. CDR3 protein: CASSKTLGIQYF. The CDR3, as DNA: TGTGCCAGCAGCAAGACACTAGGGATTCAGTACTTC.

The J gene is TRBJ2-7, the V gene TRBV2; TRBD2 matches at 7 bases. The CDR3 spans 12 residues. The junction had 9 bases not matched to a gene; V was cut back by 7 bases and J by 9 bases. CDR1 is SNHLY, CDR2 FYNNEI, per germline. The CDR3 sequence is CASTTSAARQYF. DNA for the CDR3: TGTGCCAGCACCACTAGCGCCGCCCGGCAGTACTTC.

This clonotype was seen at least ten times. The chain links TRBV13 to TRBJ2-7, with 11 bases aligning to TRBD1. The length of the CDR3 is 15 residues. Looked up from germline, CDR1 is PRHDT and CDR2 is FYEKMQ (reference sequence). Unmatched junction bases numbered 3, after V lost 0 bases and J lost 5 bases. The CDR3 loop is CASSLGDRGLNEQYF. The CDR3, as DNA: TGTGCCAGCAGCTTAGGGGACAGGGGGCTCAACGAGCAGTACTTC. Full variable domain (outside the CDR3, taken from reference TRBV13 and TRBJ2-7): AAGVIQSPRHLIKEKRETATLKCYPIPRHDTVYWYQQGPGQDPQFLISFYEKMQSDKGSIPDRFSAQQFSDYHSELNMSSLELGDSALYFCASSLGDRGLNEQYFGPGTRLTVT.

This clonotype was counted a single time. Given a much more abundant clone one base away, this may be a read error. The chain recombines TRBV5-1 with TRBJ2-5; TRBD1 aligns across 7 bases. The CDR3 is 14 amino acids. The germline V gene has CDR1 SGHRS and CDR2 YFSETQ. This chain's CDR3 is CAGSRGQSQETQYF. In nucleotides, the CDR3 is TGCGCCGGCAGCAGGGGACAGTCCCAAGAGACCCAGTACTTC.

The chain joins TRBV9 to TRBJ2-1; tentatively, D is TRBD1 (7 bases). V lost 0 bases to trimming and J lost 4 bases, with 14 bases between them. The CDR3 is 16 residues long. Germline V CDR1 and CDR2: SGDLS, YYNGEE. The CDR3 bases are TGTGCCAGCAGCGTAGACCAGGGGGGAGGATACAATGAGCAGTTCTTC. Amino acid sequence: CASSVDQGGGYNEQFF.

CDR3 nucleotide sequence: TGTGCCAGCAGCTTAGATCCGCGAGGGGGAACTGAAGCTTTCTTT. Translation: CASSLDPRGGTEAFF. This chain links TRBV11-2 with TRBJ1-1; maybe TRBD1 (6 bases). The CDR3 consists of 15 residues. Germline CDR1 is SGHAT and CDR2 is FQNNGV. Trimming stripped 0 bases from V and 5 bases from J, with 13 bases between.

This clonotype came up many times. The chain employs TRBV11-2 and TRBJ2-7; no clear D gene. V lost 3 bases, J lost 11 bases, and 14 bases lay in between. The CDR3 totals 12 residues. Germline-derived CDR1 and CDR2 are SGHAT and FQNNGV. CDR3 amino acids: CASSFDQTSEYF. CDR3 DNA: TGTGCCAGCAGCTTCGATCAGACCAGCGAGTACTTC.

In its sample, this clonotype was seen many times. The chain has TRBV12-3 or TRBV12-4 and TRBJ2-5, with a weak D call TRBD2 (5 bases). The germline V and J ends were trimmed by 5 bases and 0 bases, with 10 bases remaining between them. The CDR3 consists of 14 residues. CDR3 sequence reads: CASSIDYNQETQYF. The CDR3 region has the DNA TGTGCCAGCAGTATCGACTACAACCAAGAGACCCAGTACTTC.

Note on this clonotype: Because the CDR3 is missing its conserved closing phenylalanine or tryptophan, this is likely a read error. The CDR3 is CSAGDARGGVGNEQYL. In nucleotides, the CDR3 is TGCAGTGCTGGAGATGCTAGGGGAGGGGTTGGGAACGAGCAGTACCTC. V is TRBV20-1 and J is TRBJ2-7, with 7 bases matching TRBD2. CDR1 is DFQATT, CDR2 SNEGSKA, per germline (reference sequence). There are 16 residues in the CDR3.

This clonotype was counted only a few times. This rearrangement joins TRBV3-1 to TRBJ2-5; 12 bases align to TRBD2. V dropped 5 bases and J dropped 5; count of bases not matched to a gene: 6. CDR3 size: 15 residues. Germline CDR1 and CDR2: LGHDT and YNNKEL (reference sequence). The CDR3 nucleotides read TGTGCCAGCAGCTCTAGCGGGGGGGCCGTTGAGACCCAGTACTTC. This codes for CASSSSGGAVETQYF.